This passage covers 25 T cell receptor beta chains from one sample sequenced in a study of CD8 T cells in Susac syndrome. About 0.45 to 1 ug RNA was reverse transcribed with random hexamers. TCRdb called the immunoSEQ multiplex PCR reads again in MiXCR, with one record for every CDR3 protein. The table includes approximately 120,000 distinct CDR3 sequences, around 94% detected once. The material sequenced was CD8+ T cells from PBMCs. All receptors come from a human donor with Susac syndrome.

The rearrangement joins TRBV12-3 or TRBV12-4 to TRBJ1-5, with 7 bases that match TRBD1. The CDR3 totals 15 residues. V trimming: 8 bases; J trimming: 4 bases; junction bases outside the gene matches: 11. Here the CDR3 DNA reads TGTGCCAGCCAAAAGATGACAGGGCAGAATCAGCCCCAGCATTTT. Protein product: CASQKMTGQNQPQHF.

V is TRBV6-4 and J is TRBJ2-2; D gene unclear. CDR1 is MRHNA and CDR2 is SNTAGT in the germline V gene. The CDR3 contains 14 residues. Trimming took off 0 bases at V and 6 bases at J, with 8 bases between the two ends. CDR3 nucleotide sequence: TGTGCCAGCAGTGACTCGAGAGAGGCCGGGGAGCTGTTTTTT. This translates into CASSDSREAGELFF.

The rearrangement joins TRBV14 to TRBJ2-4; 8 nucleotides align to TRBD2. CDR1 and CDR2 from the germline V gene are SGHDN and FVKESK. The junction had 5 bases not matched to a gene; V was cut back by 0 bases and J by 7 bases. This CDR3 is built from 15 residues. CDR3 coding DNA: TGTGCCAGCAGCCAAGATCAAGCGGGGGAGAACATTCAGTACTTC. This translates into CASSQDQAGENIQYF.

This chain links TRBV11-2 with TRBJ1-2, with D tentatively TRBD1 (6 bases). This CDR3 contains 17 residues. CDR1 and CDR2 (germline): SGHAT, FQNNGV. The ends were cut back, 5 bases at V and 8 bases at J, with 27 bases in the middle. In DNA, the CDR3 is TGTGCCAGCAGCACAAACAGGGTTCACCTCCCGCGGTCCGGCTACACCTTC. Translating it yields CASSTNRVHLPRSGYTF.

The chain joins TRBV20-1 to TRBJ1-4; D not certain. The V gene lost 6 bases and the J gene lost 0 bases, with 11 bases spanning the gap. This CDR3 spans 14 amino acids. Germline V gives CDR1 DFQATT, CDR2 SNEGSKA (reference sequence). As DNA, the CDR3 is TGCAGTGCCCGAGCTGGCGCAACTAATGAAAAACTGTTTTTT. Translation: CSARAGATNEKLFF.

The gene calls are TRBV5-1 and TRBJ2-5; maybe TRBD2 (5 bases). V was trimmed by 4 bases and J by 5 bases, leaving 21 bases between them. CDR3 length: 16 amino acids. From germline, CDR1 is SGHRS and CDR2 YFSETQ. The CDR3 coding sequence is TGCGCCAGCAGCCCGTCACCAGGTTACGGGAAGGAGACCCAGTACTTC. This translates into CASSPSPGYGKETQYF.

The chain employs TRBV20-1 and TRBJ2-2; possible D gene TRBD1, 5 bases. V was pared by 6 bases and J by 1 base, with 15 bases between. The CDR3 spans 15 residues. In germline, CDR1 is DFQATT, CDR2 SNEGSKA (reference sequence). The CDR3 reads CSAMDTTWNTGELFF. In DNA form, the CDR3 reads TGCAGTGCCATGGACACAACTTGGAACACCGGGGAGCTGTTTTTT.

The genes are TRBV30 and TRBJ2-7; a possible D gene is TRBD2 (5 bases). The germline V gene encodes CDR1 GTSNPN and CDR2 SVGIG (reference sequence). Trimming shortened V by 3 bases and J by 3 bases, and 9 bases separated the two germline ends. The CDR3 runs to 12 residues. DNA for the CDR3: TGTGCCTGGAGCATCGGGGTCTACGAGCAGTACTTC. Translated, it gives CAWSIGVYEQYF. Based on the CDR3 plus reference TRBV30 and TRBJ2-7, the full variable domain is SQTIHQWPATLVQPVGSPLSLECTVEGTSNPNLYWYRQAAGRGLQLLFYSVGIGQISSEVPQNLSASRPQDRQFILSSKKLLLSDSGFYLCAWSIGVYEQYFGPGTRLTVT.

V and J are TRBV7-2 and TRBJ2-3; the match to TRBD2 covers 14 bases. In germline, CDR1 is SGHTA, CDR2 FQGNSA. V lost 5 bases to trimming and J lost 2 bases; unmatched junction nucleotides: 3. This CDR3 is 16 amino acids long. CDR3 coding DNA: TGTGCCAGCAGCCGGACTAGCGGGGGGCCCACAGATACGCAGTATTTT. It codes for CASSRTSGGPTDTQYF.

V gene TRBV18 combines with J gene TRBJ2-7; D may be TRBD2 (6 bases). The CDR3 length is 15 residues. Trimming removed 0 bases from V and 6 bases from J, with 15 bases in between. CDR1 is KGHSH, CDR2 LQKENI, per germline. CDR3 sequence (DNA): TGTGCCAGCTCACCACCTGGTGGCCCGCGGGGCGAGCAGTACTTC. Translation gives CASSPPGGPRGEQYF.

CDR3 amino acids: CASSPTTGTGGSYEQYF. The CDR3 DNA sequence: TGTGCCAGCAGCCCCACCACCGGGACAGGGGGCTCCTACGAGCAGTACTTC. The chain recombines TRBV13 with TRBJ2-7; 11 bases are a match to TRBD1. This CDR3 region has 17 residues. Germline trimming cut 5 bases from V and 0 bases from J; bases unmatched to any gene: 9. Germline lookup yields CDR1 PRHDT and CDR2 FYEKMQ (reference sequence).

A few counts support this clonotype. CDR3 DNA sequence: TGTGCCAGCAGTTACCCAGGGTCTGAAGCTTTCTTT. This codes for CASSYPGSEAFF. The chain couples TRBV6-6 to TRBJ1-1; perhaps TRBD1 as D (5 bases). From germline, CDR1 is MNHNY and CDR2 SVGAGI (reference sequence). Between the trimmed V and J ends, which lost 2 bases and 6 bases, there was a span of 7 bases. This CDR3 has 12 residues.

CDR3 loop: CSGVGQAATTEAFF. DNA for the CDR3: TGCAGCGGGGTGGGACAGGCGGCTACCACTGAAGCTTTCTTT. The chain joins TRBV29-1 to TRBJ1-1, with 8 bases aligning to TRBD1. Germline trimming cut 7 bases from V and 4 bases from J; bases unmatched to any gene: 11. The CDR3 contains 14 residues. CDR1 is SQVTM, CDR2 ANQGSEA, per germline.

The chain uses TRBV20-1 and TRBJ1-1; 8 bases match TRBD1. The germline CDR1 and CDR2 sequences are DFQATT and SNEGSKA (reference sequence). V lost 5 bases to trimming and J lost 5 bases; unmatched junction nucleotides: 10. CDR3 length: 14 amino acids. CDR3 in DNA: TGCAGTGCTTTGGACAGGGTGGGGAGTACTGAAGCTTTCTTT. Protein: CSALDRVGSTEAFF.

CDR3 coding DNA: TGTGCCTGGTCGCAGGGGCCGAGCAATCAGCCCCAGCATTTT. Translating gives CAWSQGPSNQPQHF. The chain is built from TRBV30 and TRBJ1-5; perhaps TRBD1 as D (6 bases). The V and J ends lost 5 bases and 1 base respectively, with 12 bases between them. The CDR3 extends over 14 amino acids. CDR1 is GTSNPN and CDR2 is SVGIG in the germline V gene (reference sequence).

V gene TRBV30 combines with J gene TRBJ2-7; D is possibly TRBD2 (6 bases). CDR1 and CDR2 from the germline V gene are GTSNPN and SVGIG (reference sequence). With 1 base removed from V and 2 bases from J, the gap between germline ends came to 12 bases. The CDR3 extends over 14 amino acids. The CDR3 is CAWSGGGKAYEQYF. The CDR3 coding sequence is TGTGCCTGGAGTGGTGGCGGGAAGGCCTACGAGCAGTACTTC.

This clonotype was found a few times. The V gene is TRBV18, the J gene TRBJ1-2; 7 bases fit TRBD1. This CDR3 has 14 amino acids. Germline lookup yields CDR1 KGHSH and CDR2 LQKENI. V trimming: 3 bases; J trimming: 2 bases; junction bases outside the gene matches: 3. For the CDR3, the DNA is TGTGCCAGCTCACCTGGACAGGCCAACTATGGCTACACCTTC. Translating it yields CASSPGQANYGYTF.

The V and J genes are TRBV7-3 and TRBJ2-5; 10 bases match TRBD1. The CDR3 totals 14 residues. Germline assignment: CDR1 SGHTA and CDR2 FQGTGA. J was trimmed by 4 bases and V by 4 bases; bases with no gene match: 3. The CDR3 is CASSWTGGGETQYF. The CDR3 nucleotides are TGTGCCAGCAGCTGGACAGGGGGGGGAGAGACCCAGTACTTC.

This chain links TRBV3-1 with TRBJ1-4, with 7 bases lining up with TRBD1. The CDR3 length is 15 residues. The germline CDR1 and CDR2 sequences are LGHDT and YNNKEL (reference sequence). The ends lost 1 base at V and 6 bases at J; junction bases unmatched: 5. In DNA, the CDR3 is TGTGCCAGCAGCCAAGCCCGTACAGGGGATGAAAAACTGTTTTTT. Translation: CASSQARTGDEKLFF.

The chain joins TRBV7-2 to TRBJ2-1; tentatively, D is TRBD2 (6 bases). The CDR3 is 15 residues long. V lost 4 bases to trimming and J lost 0 bases, with 10 bases between them. CDR1 and CDR2 from the germline V gene are SGHTA and FQGNSA. DNA for the CDR3: TGTGCCAGCAGCTCCCGGGACTCCTCCTACAATGAGCAGTTCTTC. Translated: CASSSRDSSYNEQFF.

V usage is TRBV4-2 and J usage is TRBJ1-2; D gene ambiguous. The CDR3 is 16 amino acids. V shed 0 bases and J shed 8 bases, with 19 bases lying between them. CDR1 LGHNA and CDR2 YNFKEQ come from the germline V gene. CDR3: CASSQEEAPRSYGYTF. The DNA of the CDR3 is TGTGCCAGCAGCCAAGAAGAGGCGCCTAGGAGTTACGGCTACACCTTC.

The rearrangement uses TRBV29-1 and TRBJ2-5, with 7 bases identical to TRBD1. CDR1 SQVTM and CDR2 ANQGSEA come from the germline V gene. The CDR3 covers 14 residues. V shed 6 bases, J shed 4 bases, and the junction held 11 bases outside the gene matches. CDR3 nucleotide sequence: TGCAGCGTGGTCGGACAGGTGCTTGTAGAGACCCAGTACTTC. It encodes CSVVGQVLVETQYF.

V is TRBV28 and J is TRBJ1-5; D uncertain. This CDR3 contains 16 residues. In germline, CDR1 is MDHEN, CDR2 SYDVKM. Trimming pared 6 bases from V and 3 bases from J, leaving 18 bases between. CDR3 region: CASSPPRTDTNQPQHF. CDR3 coding DNA: TGTGCCAGCAGCCCACCCCGGACTGACACCAATCAGCCCCAGCATTTT.

J is TRBJ1-6 and V is TRBV5-6; D remains ambiguous. CDR3 length: 15 amino acids. Germline V lookup: CDR1 SGHDT, CDR2 YYEEEE. V lost 0 bases, J lost 3 bases, and 7 bases lay in between. DNA of the CDR3: TGTGCCAGCAGCTTGGATAGGGACTATAATTCACCCCTCCACTTT. Its translation is CASSLDRDYNSPLHF.

The rearrangement links TRBV11-2 to TRBJ2-5; D is unclear. The germline CDR1 and CDR2 sequences are SGHAT and FQNNGV. V was trimmed by 5 bases and J by 5 bases, leaving 21 bases between them. The CDR3 sequence is 16 residues long. CDR3 in DNA: TGTGCCAGCAGCCCACTTGGCAGTCTCGCCGGGGAGACCCAGTACTTC. Protein sequence: CASSPLGSLAGETQYF. Filled out from reference TRBV11-2 and TRBJ2-5, the complete variable domain reads EAGVAQSPRYKIIEKRQSVAFWCNPISGHATLYWYQQILGQGPKLLIQFQNNGVVDDSQLPKDRFSAERLKGVDSTLKIQPAKLEDSAVYLCASSPLGSLAGETQYFGPGTRLLVL.